The 18 T cell receptor beta chains in this list originate from one sample, sequenced in a study of blood T cell repertoires in COVID-19. TCRdb's table, derived via immunoSEQ multiplex PCR, lists solely in-frame clones and lacks some. This sample has some 450,000 clones; around 90% occur once, and the top ten carry 0.8% to 1%. The specimen sequenced was peripheral blood. The receptors were sampled from a man between 18 and 29 years old with COVID-19, enrolled during active disease.

V is TRBV19 and J is TRBJ1-5; 8 bases fit TRBD1. The CDR3 sequence is 15 residues long. CDR1 is LNHDA and CDR2 is SQIVND in the germline V gene (reference sequence). J was trimmed by 6 bases and V by 3 bases; bases with no gene match: 7. CDR3 amino acids: CASSIRQGWGQPQHF. DNA for the CDR3: TGTGCCAGTAGTATTCGACAGGGGTGGGGTCAGCCCCAGCATTTT.

The chain combines TRBV10-3 with TRBJ1-2; possible D gene TRBD1, 5 bases. The germline V gene encodes CDR1 ENHRY and CDR2 SYGVKD. This CDR3 is built from 12 residues. Trimming took 6 bases from V and 0 from J, leaving 5 bases between them. DNA of the CDR3: TGTGCCATCAGGGACACTAACTATGGCTACACCTTC. It translates to CAIRDTNYGYTF.

The rearrangement uses TRBV11-2 and TRBJ2-1; TRBD2 agrees at 9 bases. Germline V gene sequence: CDR1 SGHAT, CDR2 FQNNGV. The CDR3 is made up of 15 amino acids. V was pared by 2 bases and J by 6 bases, with 5 bases of the junction left unmatched. The CDR3 protein is CASSLNSGRVNEQFF. CDR3 nucleotides: TGTGCCAGCAGCTTAAATAGCGGGAGAGTCAATGAGCAGTTCTTC.

CDR3 sequence (DNA): TGTGCCAGCAGCCCGGCCTGGGCCACCGGGGAGCTGTTTTTT. It specifies CASSPAWATGELFF. The chain is built from TRBV6-5 and TRBJ2-2; D unresolved. This CDR3 region has 14 residues. Trimming pared 6 bases from V and 4 bases from J, leaving 12 bases between. Germline-derived CDR1 and CDR2 are MNHEY and SVGAGI.

The J gene is TRBJ2-1, the V gene TRBV6-5, with 9 bases identical to TRBD1. CDR3 size: 15 residues. Germline V lookup: CDR1 MNHEY, CDR2 SVGAGI. The ends lost 5 bases at V and 7 bases at J; junction bases unmatched: 9. CDR3 DNA sequence: TGTGCCAGCAGTCCAGGACAGGGGAGGGCTAATGAGCAGTTCTTC. This sequence encodes CASSPGQGRANEQFF.

V is TRBV19 and J is TRBJ1-1; TRBD1 is a possible D gene (6 bases). CDR3 length equals 14 residues. From germline, CDR1 is LNHDA and CDR2 SQIVND (reference sequence). V was cut by 6 bases and J by 1 base, with 12 bases left in between. The CDR3 protein is CASRSGQKNTEAFF. The CDR3 nucleotides are TGTGCCAGTAGGAGTGGACAGAAGAACACTGAAGCTTTCTTT.

The chain carries TRBV5-1 and TRBJ2-5; 8 positions match TRBD1. The CDR3 is made up of 16 amino acids. Germline trimming cut 0 bases from V and 5 bases from J; bases unmatched to any gene: 9. The V gene's germline CDR1 is SGHRS and CDR2 YFSETQ. The DNA for the CDR3 is TGCGCCAGCAGCTTGGGGATCCAGGGGGCGCGGGAGACCCAGTACTTC. Amino acids: CASSLGIQGARETQYF.

The chain recombines TRBV11-2 with TRBJ2-1, with TRBD2 matching 7 bases. V trimming: 2 bases; J trimming: 9 bases; junction bases outside the gene matches: 10. The germline V gene encodes CDR1 SGHAT and CDR2 FQNNGV. There are 15 residues in the CDR3. For the CDR3, the DNA is TGTGCCAGCAGCTTAAAATCGCGGGAGTGGGTTGAGCAGTTCTTC. Residues: CASSLKSREWVEQFF.

The chain has TRBV3-1 (or the pseudogene TRBV3-2) and TRBJ1-4; TRBD1 is a possible D gene (5 bases). V gave up 1 base and J gave up 8 bases, with 14 bases separating them. CDR1 and CDR2 from the germline V gene are LGHDT and YNNKEL (reference sequence). This CDR3 contains 15 residues. CDR3 sequence reads: CASSQVGGKGEKLFF. Here the CDR3 DNA reads TGTGCCAGCAGCCAAGTCGGGGGGAAAGGCGAAAAACTGTTTTTT.

V is TRBV19 and J is TRBJ1-2; D is unclear. The CDR3 extends over 12 amino acids. The V gene lost 10 bases and the J gene lost 9 bases, with 18 bases spanning the gap. The germline V gene encodes CDR1 LNHDA and CDR2 SQIVND (reference sequence). The CDR3 sequence: CATSTLGRSYTF. The CDR3 coding sequence is TGTGCCACCAGTACCTTAGGGAGGAGCTACACCTTC.

The chain employs TRBV11-2 and TRBJ1-1; D may be TRBD1 (5 bases). Trimming took off 2 bases at V and 5 bases at J, with 12 bases between the two ends. Germline CDR1 and CDR2: SGHAT and FQNNGV. CDR3 length equals 14 residues. The CDR3 is CASSLSRGGTEAFF. The CDR3, as DNA: TGTGCCAGCAGCTTATCTCGGGGGGGAACTGAAGCTTTCTTT.

This chain uses TRBV19 with TRBJ2-1; 14 nucleotides match TRBD2. V trimming: 6 bases; J trimming: 0 bases; junction bases outside the gene matches: 13. The V gene's germline CDR1 is LNHDA and CDR2 SQIVND (reference sequence). The CDR3 spans 20 residues. This CDR3 is CASSLTGTSGGLSSYNEQFF. CDR3 bases: TGTGCCAGTAGCCTAACCGGGACTAGCGGGGGCCTGAGCTCCTACAATGAGCAGTTCTTC.

V is TRBV6-4 and J is TRBJ2-2; 9 positions match TRBD1. The CDR3 is made up of 14 amino acids. V dropped 6 bases and J dropped 7; count of bases not matched to a gene: 6. Germline values: CDR1 MRHNA, CDR2 SNTAGT. CDR3 sequence: CASRRDRAGGELFF. Here the CDR3 DNA reads TGTGCCAGCAGGCGGGACAGGGCTGGCGGGGAGCTGTTTTTT.

V gene TRBV14 combines with J gene TRBJ2-1; 9 bases line up with TRBD1. V lost 3 bases and J lost 8; bases outside the gene matches: 2. CDR3 size: 13 residues. CDR1 and CDR2 (germline): SGHDN, FVKESK. CDR3 amino acids: CASSHWTGDEQFF. DNA of the CDR3: TGTGCCAGCAGCCACTGGACAGGGGATGAGCAGTTCTTC.

The chain is built from TRBV6-5 and TRBJ2-1; 9 positions agree with TRBD2. The CDR3 loop spans 14 amino acids. The trim removed 6 bases at V and 6 bases at J, leaving 6 bases unmatched. CDR1 is MNHEY, CDR2 SVGAGI, per germline. CDR3 coding DNA: TGTGCCAGCAGCCGCAGCGGGGGGCCCAATGAGCAGTTCTTC. Its protein is CASSRSGGPNEQFF.

The V and J genes are TRBV19 and TRBJ2-1; 9 bases are a match to TRBD2. The V segment lost 10 bases and the J segment 7 bases; nucleotides outside the gene matches: 11. Germline assignment: CDR1 LNHDA and CDR2 SQIVND (reference sequence). The CDR3 sequence is 14 residues long. The CDR3 sequence: CATNKPTSGNEQFF. In DNA form, the CDR3 reads TGTGCCACAAACAAACCGACTAGCGGTAATGAGCAGTTCTTC.

The gene calls are TRBV7-9 and TRBJ2-7; D is perhaps TRBD2 (5 bases). V dropped 5 bases and J dropped 6 bases, with 23 bases sitting between them. Germline V gene sequence: CDR1 SEHNR, CDR2 FQNEAQ (reference sequence). This CDR3 has 16 amino acids. CDR3 sequence reads: CASSPPAHAPGGEQYF. The CDR3 DNA reads as TGTGCCAGCAGCCCTCCAGCGCATGCACCAGGAGGCGAGCAGTACTTC. Full variable domain (remainder filled in from reference TRBV7-9 and TRBJ2-7): DTGVSQNPRHKITKRGQNVTFRCDPISEHNRLYWYRQTLGQGPEFLTYFQNEAQLEKSRLLSDRFSAERPKGSFSTLEIQRTEQGDSAMYLCASSPPAHAPGGEQYFGPGTRLTVT.

V and J are TRBV13 and TRBJ1-2; 9 nucleotides align to TRBD1. The length of the CDR3 is 13 residues. The J segment lost 8 bases and the V segment lost 5 bases, leaving 6 bases of the junction unmatched. In germline, CDR1 is PRHDT, CDR2 FYEKMQ (reference sequence). Here the CDR3 reads CASSAQGAGGYTF. The CDR3 DNA reads TGTGCCAGCAGCGCACAGGGGGCTGGAGGCTACACCTTC.